The 29 T cell receptor beta chains below come from one sample, sequenced in a study of shared clonotypes between healthy human individuals. Produced via immunoSEQ multiplex PCR; TCRdb's table is partial and in-frame only. The sample consists of 2.5 million or so clones, more than 80% of them appearing once. Sequencing was carried out using naive CD4+ T cells sorted from blood. Subset denoted: CD45RA+ positively selected. The source is a man aged 18 to 29 in good health.

The V and J genes are TRBV5-1 and TRBJ1-2; D perhaps matches TRBD1 (5 bases). This CDR3 has 14 amino acids. V lost 0 bases to trimming and J lost 3 bases, with 9 bases between them. CDR1 and CDR2 from the germline V gene are SGHRS and YFSETQ. CDR3 DNA: TGCGCCAGCAGCTTGGTGGAGGGGTACTATGGCTACACCTTC. Amino acid sequence: CASSLVEGYYGYTF.

The genes are TRBV7-9 and TRBJ2-7, with 7 nucleotides matching TRBD1. V gave up 1 base and J gave up 0 bases; unmatched junction bases: 3. This CDR3 has 15 residues. Germline-derived CDR1 and CDR2 are SEHNR and FQNEAQ (reference sequence). The CDR3 DNA is TGTGCCAGCAGCTTAGGGCCAGGGGGCTCCTACGAGCAGTACTTC. As protein: CASSLGPGGSYEQYF.

The chain recombines TRBV2 with TRBJ2-7, with TRBD2 as a possible D gene (7 bases). Trimming stripped 11 bases from V and 7 bases from J, with 18 bases between. Germline V lookup: CDR1 SNHLY, CDR2 FYNNEI. The CDR3 totals 12 residues. CDR3 DNA sequence: TGTGCCGGGGGGGCCGCCCGGGGAGAGCAGTACTTC. Its protein product is CAGGAARGEQYF.

The V and J genes are TRBV23-1 and TRBJ1-1; the D gene is possibly TRBD1 (5 bases). TRBV23-1 is placed among ORFs of uncertain function. Trimming removed 4 bases from V and 5 bases from J, with 20 bases in between. The CDR3 length is 16 residues. CDR3 amino acids: CASSRQGVSIRTEAFF. In nucleotides, the CDR3 is TGCGCCAGCAGTCGTCAAGGGGTAAGTATAAGGACTGAAGCTTTCTTT.

The chain carries TRBV30 and TRBJ1-2, with no clear D. In germline, CDR1 is GTSNPN, CDR2 SVGIG (reference sequence). The CDR3 length is 14 residues. The V gene lost 0 bases and the J gene lost 2 bases, with 10 bases spanning the gap. The CDR3 spells CAWSVPNSNYGYTF. In DNA, the CDR3 is TGTGCCTGGAGTGTTCCCAATTCGAACTATGGCTACACCTTC.

The genes are TRBV5-7 and TRBJ2-7, with TRBD1 identical over 10 bases. TRBV5-7 is an open reading frame, and its role is uncertain. Trimming at V came to 8 bases and at J to 5 bases, leaving 13 bases not matched to a gene. This CDR3 region has 15 residues. CDR3 amino acids: CARTPKGQGTNEQYF. CDR3 nucleotide sequence: TGTGCCAGGACTCCTAAGGGACAGGGGACGAACGAGCAGTACTTC.

A single count supports this clone. J is TRBJ2-2 and V is TRBV30, with D hard to call. From germline, CDR1 is GTSNPN and CDR2 SVGIG (reference sequence). This CDR3 comprises 15 residues. V lost 4 bases, J lost 1 base, and 13 bases lay in between. The CDR3 DNA reads TGTGCCTGGAATATTGGACGGAAGAACACCGGGGAGCTGTTTTTT. It codes for CAWNIGRKNTGELFF.

J is TRBJ2-7 and V is TRBV9; 10 positions match TRBD2. Germline trimming cut 0 bases from V and 5 bases from J; bases unmatched to any gene: 11. Germline lookup yields CDR1 SGDLS and CDR2 YYNGEE. The length of the CDR3 is 17 residues. The CDR3: CASSVAGYGTSVNEQYF. CDR3 in DNA: TGTGCCAGCAGCGTAGCTGGCTACGGGACTAGCGTCAACGAGCAGTACTTC.

The rearrangement uses TRBV29-1 and TRBJ1-2; perhaps TRBD1 as D (5 bases). The germline CDR1 and CDR2 sequences are SQVTM and ANQGSEA. V gave up 2 bases and J gave up 0 bases, with 7 bases separating them. CDR3 size: 13 residues. As DNA, the CDR3 is TGCAGCGTTGAACAGGGTGCTAACTATGGCTACACCTTC. This translates into CSVEQGANYGYTF.

This chain joins TRBV7-9 and TRBJ2-6, with unresolved D. CDR1 and CDR2 (germline): SEHNR, FQNEAQ (reference sequence). There are 14 residues in the CDR3. Trimming left V 4 bases short and J 1 base short, with 5 bases between. CDR3: CASSWRSGANVLTF. CDR3 coding DNA: TGTGCCAGCAGCTGGCGATCTGGGGCCAACGTCCTGACTTTC.

The chain employs TRBV21-1 and TRBJ1-5. TRBV21-1 is marked as a pseudogene. The CDR3 covers 15 residues. The CDR3 bases are TGTGCCAGCAGCAAAGGTGGAGGGTCCGGGGGGCCCCAGCATTTT. This translates into CASSKGGGSGGPQHF.

The J gene is TRBJ1-1, the V gene TRBV19, with a weak D call TRBD1 (6 bases). Germline assignment: CDR1 LNHDA and CDR2 SQIVND (reference sequence). Trimming pared 5 bases from V and 8 bases from J, leaving 18 bases between. CDR3 size: 14 residues. The DNA of the CDR3 is TGTGCCAGTAGTTCCCCTCCCCGGGGGCCAGAAGCTTTCTTT. It specifies CASSSPPRGPEAFF. The variable domain in full, completed from reference TRBV19 and TRBJ1-1, reads DGGITQSPKYLFRKEGQNVTLSCEQNLNHDAMYWYRQDPGQGLRLIYYSQIVNDFQKGDIAEGYSVSREKKESFPLTVTSAQKNPTAFYLCASSSPPRGPEAFFGQGTRLTVV.

V and J are TRBV19 and TRBJ2-1; 8 nucleotides match TRBD1. Germline assignment: CDR1 LNHDA and CDR2 SQIVND (reference sequence). Trimming at V came to 4 bases and at J to 6 bases, leaving 11 bases not matched to a gene. This CDR3 contains 16 residues. The CDR3 reads CASSTQTGVFSNEQFF. Here the CDR3 DNA reads TGTGCCAGTAGTACCCAGACAGGGGTTTTCTCCAATGAGCAGTTCTTC.

V is TRBV18 and J is TRBJ2-7; 11 bases are shared with TRBD2. Trimming removed 3 bases from V and 6 bases from J; junction bases left unmatched: 10. Germline V gene sequence: CDR1 KGHSH, CDR2 LQKENI. The CDR3 is made up of 16 amino acids. The CDR3 DNA sequence: TGTGCCAGCTCACCGGCTAGCGGGAGGACACTGGGCGAGCAGTACTTC. Translating it yields CASSPASGRTLGEQYF.

The chain uses TRBV5-4 and TRBJ2-1; 8 positions agree with TRBD1. The CDR3 runs to 13 residues. V was clipped by 4 bases and J by 10 bases; unmatched bases: 7. The germline V gene encodes CDR1 SGHNT and CDR2 YYREEE (reference sequence). CDR3: CASSLTGAGEQFF. The CDR3 bases are TGTGCCAGCAGCCTGACAGGGGCGGGCGAGCAGTTCTTC.

This clone was counted once. The chain employs TRBV7-2 and TRBJ2-1; D not certain. The CDR3 loop spans 14 amino acids. Trimming took off 5 bases at V and 7 bases at J, with 15 bases between the two ends. The V gene's germline CDR1 is SGHTA and CDR2 FQGNSA. The CDR3 DNA sequence: TGTGCCAGCAGCCATACCTCACTACGGAATGAGCAGTTCTTC. Translated, it gives CASSHTSLRNEQFF.

This clone appeared once. The gene calls are TRBV6-1 and TRBJ2-7; D uncertain. This CDR3 has 11 residues. The germline V and J ends were trimmed by 0 bases and 6 bases, with 3 bases remaining between them. Germline CDR1 MNHNS, CDR2 SASEGT. In nucleotides, the CDR3 is TGTGCCAGCAGTGAAGCGCTCGAGCAGTACTTC. It yields the protein CASSEALEQYF.

This clone was observed a single time. The V call is TRBV7-2, the J call TRBJ1-6; 7 positions agree with TRBD1. The CDR3 runs 16 residues. The J segment lost 5 bases and the V segment lost 5 bases, leaving 9 bases of the junction unmatched. Germline V CDR1 and CDR2: SGHTA, FQGNSA. CDR3 region: CASSLFPGQNNSPLHF. CDR3 DNA sequence: TGTGCCAGCAGCCTATTTCCGGGACAGAATAATTCACCCCTCCACTTT.

The chain is built from TRBV11-2 and TRBJ2-7; a weak D match, TRBD2 (6 bases). The CDR3 is 12 residues long. The germline gives CDR1 SGHAT, CDR2 FQNNGV. With 4 bases removed from V and 5 bases from J, the gap between germline ends came to 9 bases. CDR3 in amino acids: CASSWWGDEQYF. In DNA, the CDR3 is TGTGCCAGCAGCTGGTGGGGGGACGAGCAGTACTTC.

The V gene is TRBV7-2, the J gene TRBJ2-3; no firm D call. The CDR3 has 15 residues. Germline CDR1 is SGHTA and CDR2 is FQGNSA. With 3 bases removed from V and 1 base from J, the gap between germline ends came to 11 bases. The CDR3 DNA is TGTGCCAGCAGCTTCGCAGGAATCCGCACAGATACGCAGTATTTT. As protein: CASSFAGIRTDTQYF. The whole variable domain, remainder taken from reference TRBV7-2 and TRBJ2-3, is GAGVSQSPSNKVTEKGKDVELRCDPISGHTALYWYRQSLGQGLEFLIYFQGNSAPDKSGLPSDRFSAERTGGSVSTLTIQRTQQEDSAVYLCASSFAGIRTDTQYFGPGTRLTVL.

This rearrangement joins TRBV7-2 to TRBJ2-7; TRBD2 might be the D (6 bases). Germline CDR1 SGHTA, CDR2 FQGNSA. The V end was cut by 4 bases, the J end by 2 bases, with 12 bases between. CDR3 length: 14 residues. Here the CDR3 reads CASSWDLGPYEQYF. The CDR3 nucleotides read TGTGCCAGCAGCTGGGACTTGGGACCCTACGAGCAGTACTTC.

The gene calls are TRBV19 and TRBJ1-5; no definite D call. Germline lookup yields CDR1 LNHDA and CDR2 SQIVND (reference sequence). V dropped 2 bases and J dropped 0 bases, with 5 bases sitting between them. The CDR3 extends over 14 amino acids. CDR3 residues: CASSILASNQPQHF. DNA for the CDR3: TGTGCCAGTAGTATACTGGCTAGCAATCAGCCCCAGCATTTT.

The CDR3 sequence: CASSKLRERTEQFF. The CDR3 DNA reads as TGTGCCAGCAGCAAATTGCGGGAGCGGACTGAGCAGTTCTTC. This sequence joins TRBV21-1 and TRBJ2-1; TRBD2 reflects the table's D call only, with no check against the DNA. TRBV21-1 corresponds to a pseudogene. The CDR3 length is 14 residues.

This clone was detected only once. The J gene is TRBJ1-1, the V gene TRBV6-5; D call uncertain. The CDR3 extends over 13 amino acids. Trimming took off 7 bases at V and 2 bases at J, with 11 bases between the two ends. Germline CDR1 is MNHEY and CDR2 is SVGAGI. As DNA, the CDR3 is TGTGCCAGCAACCACCGGGTTAACACTGAAGCTTTCTTT. Amino acids: CASNHRVNTEAFF.

The rearrangement joins TRBV27 to TRBJ2-5, with a tentative D call TRBD2 (6 bases). The CDR3 contains 15 residues. Looked up from germline, CDR1 is MNHEY and CDR2 is SMNVEV (reference sequence). The V gene lost 5 bases and the J gene lost 6 bases, with 19 bases spanning the gap. The CDR3 loop reads CASSDLGAGSKTQYF. The CDR3 coding sequence is TGTGCCAGCAGTGACTTAGGGGCGGGATCGAAGACCCAGTACTTC.

This rearrangement joins TRBV6-4 to TRBJ2-2; no clear D gene. Looked up from germline, CDR1 is MRHNA and CDR2 is SNTAGT. Trimming removed 4 bases at V and 4 bases at J, with 13 bases between. The CDR3 contains 15 residues. CDR3 sequence: CASSVGMPSTGELFF. The CDR3 DNA sequence: TGTGCCAGCAGTGTGGGGATGCCCTCCACCGGGGAGCTGTTTTTT.

This chain joins TRBV10-2 and TRBJ2-7; 11 nucleotides align to TRBD2. With V trimmed by 6 bases and J by 4 bases, 5 bases remained unmatched. The CDR3 runs to 14 residues. The germline gives CDR1 WSHSY, CDR2 SAAADI. DNA of the CDR3: TGCGCCAGCAGGCTAGCGGGGGGCGGTTACGAGCAGTACTTC. Encoded protein: CASRLAGGGYEQYF.

The chain uses TRBV6-5 and TRBJ2-2; a weak D match, TRBD1 (6 bases). In germline, CDR1 is MNHEY, CDR2 SVGAGI. Trimming shortened V by 2 bases and J by 7 bases, and 11 bases separated the two germline ends. This CDR3 has 14 residues. This chain's CDR3 is CASSYATGIGELFF. The DNA of the CDR3 is TGTGCCAGCAGTTACGCCACAGGGATCGGGGAGCTGTTTTTT.

Concerning this clone itself: The identical CDR3 is also encoded by other nucleotide sequences in the sample. The V and J genes are TRBV10-3 and TRBJ1-6; a possible D gene is TRBD1 (5 bases). The CDR3 runs 17 residues. V dropped 0 bases and J dropped 9 bases, with 18 bases sitting between them. Germline CDR1 reads ENHRY; CDR2 reads SYGVKD. The CDR3 coding sequence is TGTGCCATCAGTGAGTCGGTGGGCATAGGGGAAGTTTCACCCCTCCACTTT. It translates to CAISESVGIGEVSPLHF.